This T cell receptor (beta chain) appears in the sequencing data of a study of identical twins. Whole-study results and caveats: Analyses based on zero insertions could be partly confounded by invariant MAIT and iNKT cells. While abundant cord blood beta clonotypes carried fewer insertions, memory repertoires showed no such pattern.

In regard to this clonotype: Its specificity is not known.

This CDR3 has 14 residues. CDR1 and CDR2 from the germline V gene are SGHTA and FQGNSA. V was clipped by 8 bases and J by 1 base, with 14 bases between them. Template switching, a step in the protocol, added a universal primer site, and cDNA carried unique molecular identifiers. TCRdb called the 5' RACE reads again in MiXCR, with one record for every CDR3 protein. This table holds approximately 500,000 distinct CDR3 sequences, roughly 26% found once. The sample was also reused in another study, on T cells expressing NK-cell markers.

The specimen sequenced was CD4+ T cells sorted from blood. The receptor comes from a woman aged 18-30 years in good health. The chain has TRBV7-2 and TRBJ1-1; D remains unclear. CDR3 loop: CASGPGRGNTEAFF. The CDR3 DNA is TGTGCCAGCGGCCCCGGACGGGGGAACACTGAAGCTTTCTTT.